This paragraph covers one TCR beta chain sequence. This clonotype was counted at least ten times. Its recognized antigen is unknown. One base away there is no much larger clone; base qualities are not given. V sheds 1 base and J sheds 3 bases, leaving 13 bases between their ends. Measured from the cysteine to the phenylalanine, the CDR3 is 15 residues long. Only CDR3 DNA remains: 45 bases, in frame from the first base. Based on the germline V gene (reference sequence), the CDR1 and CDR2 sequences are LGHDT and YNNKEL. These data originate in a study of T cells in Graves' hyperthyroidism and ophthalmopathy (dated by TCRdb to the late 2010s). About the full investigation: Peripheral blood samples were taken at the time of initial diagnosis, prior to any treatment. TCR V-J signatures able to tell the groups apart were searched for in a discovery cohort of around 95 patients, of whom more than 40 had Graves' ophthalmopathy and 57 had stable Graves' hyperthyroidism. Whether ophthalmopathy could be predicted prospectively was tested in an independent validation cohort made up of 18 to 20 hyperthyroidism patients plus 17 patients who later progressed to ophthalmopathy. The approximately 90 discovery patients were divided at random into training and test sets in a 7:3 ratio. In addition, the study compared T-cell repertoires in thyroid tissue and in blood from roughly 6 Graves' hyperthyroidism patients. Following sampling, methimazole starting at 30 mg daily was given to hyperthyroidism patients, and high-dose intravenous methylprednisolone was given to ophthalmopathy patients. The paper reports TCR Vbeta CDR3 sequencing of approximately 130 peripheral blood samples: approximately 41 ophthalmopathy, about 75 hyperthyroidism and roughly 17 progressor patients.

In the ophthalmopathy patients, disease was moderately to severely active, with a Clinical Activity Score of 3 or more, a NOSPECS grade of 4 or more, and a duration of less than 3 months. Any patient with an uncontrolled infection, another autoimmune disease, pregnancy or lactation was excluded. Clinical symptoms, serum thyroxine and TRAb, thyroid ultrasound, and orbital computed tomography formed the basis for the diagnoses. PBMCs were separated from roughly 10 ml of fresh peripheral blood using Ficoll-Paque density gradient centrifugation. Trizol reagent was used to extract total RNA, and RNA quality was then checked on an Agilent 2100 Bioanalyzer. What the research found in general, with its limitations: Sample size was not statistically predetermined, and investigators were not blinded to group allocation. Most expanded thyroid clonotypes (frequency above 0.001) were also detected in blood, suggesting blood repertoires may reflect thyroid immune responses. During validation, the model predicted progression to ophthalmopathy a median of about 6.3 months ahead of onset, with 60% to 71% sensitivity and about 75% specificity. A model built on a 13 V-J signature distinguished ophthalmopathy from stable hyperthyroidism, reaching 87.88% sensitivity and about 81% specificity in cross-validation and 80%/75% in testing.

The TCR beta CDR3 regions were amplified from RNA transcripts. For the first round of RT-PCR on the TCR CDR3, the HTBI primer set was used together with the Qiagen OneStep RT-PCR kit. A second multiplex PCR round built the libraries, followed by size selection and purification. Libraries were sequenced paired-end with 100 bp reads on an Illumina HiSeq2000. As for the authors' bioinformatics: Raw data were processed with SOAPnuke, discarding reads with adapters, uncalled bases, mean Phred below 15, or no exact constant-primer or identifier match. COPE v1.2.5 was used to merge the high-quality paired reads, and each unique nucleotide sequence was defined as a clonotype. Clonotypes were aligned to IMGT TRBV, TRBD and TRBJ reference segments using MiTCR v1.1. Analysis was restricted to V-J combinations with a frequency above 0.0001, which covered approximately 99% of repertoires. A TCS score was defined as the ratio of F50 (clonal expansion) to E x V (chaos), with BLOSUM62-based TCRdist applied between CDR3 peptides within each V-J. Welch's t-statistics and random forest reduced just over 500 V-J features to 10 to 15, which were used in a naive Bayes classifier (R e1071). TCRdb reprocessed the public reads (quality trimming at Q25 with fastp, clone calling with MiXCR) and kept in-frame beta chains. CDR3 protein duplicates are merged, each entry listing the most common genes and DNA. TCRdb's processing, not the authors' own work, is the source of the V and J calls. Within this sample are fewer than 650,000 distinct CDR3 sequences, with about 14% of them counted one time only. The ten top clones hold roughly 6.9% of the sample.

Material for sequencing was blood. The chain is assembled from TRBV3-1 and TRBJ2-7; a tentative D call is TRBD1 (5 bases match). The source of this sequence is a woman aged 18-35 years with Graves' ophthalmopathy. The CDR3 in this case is CASSQGSGHGYEQYF. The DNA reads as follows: TGTGCCAGCAGCCAAGGTTCAGGGCATGGCTACGAGCAGTACTTC.